This T cell receptor beta chain derives from a study of shared clonotypes between healthy human individuals. Whole-study findings and limits: Non-shared clonotypes had lower generation probabilities than those shared by all four donors. There were few donors, and this limited the genetic and exposure-history diversity represented.

Here immunoSEQ multiplex PCR was the method, and the copy in TCRdb shows in-frame clones only, minus some. Of a few million clones listed, roughly 92% are singletons. Notes on this clone: The antigen remains unidentified.

Division of CD4+ cells produced a CD45RA+ naive subset and a CD45RA-negative memory subset. This clonotype originated in a man between 18 and 29 years old in good health. The sequencing sample was made of naive CD4+ T cells sorted from blood. Subset given: CD45RA+ positively selected.

DNA for the CDR3: TGTGCCAGGCCCTCCTTTGCAGTTAATAATTCACCCCTCCACTTT. Its protein is CARPSFAVNNSPLHF. This chain connects TRBV19 to TRBJ1-6; D remains unclear. The germline V gene encodes CDR1 LNHDA and CDR2 SQIVND (reference sequence). This CDR3 region has 15 residues. Trimming removed 9 bases from V and 5 bases from J, with 17 bases in between.